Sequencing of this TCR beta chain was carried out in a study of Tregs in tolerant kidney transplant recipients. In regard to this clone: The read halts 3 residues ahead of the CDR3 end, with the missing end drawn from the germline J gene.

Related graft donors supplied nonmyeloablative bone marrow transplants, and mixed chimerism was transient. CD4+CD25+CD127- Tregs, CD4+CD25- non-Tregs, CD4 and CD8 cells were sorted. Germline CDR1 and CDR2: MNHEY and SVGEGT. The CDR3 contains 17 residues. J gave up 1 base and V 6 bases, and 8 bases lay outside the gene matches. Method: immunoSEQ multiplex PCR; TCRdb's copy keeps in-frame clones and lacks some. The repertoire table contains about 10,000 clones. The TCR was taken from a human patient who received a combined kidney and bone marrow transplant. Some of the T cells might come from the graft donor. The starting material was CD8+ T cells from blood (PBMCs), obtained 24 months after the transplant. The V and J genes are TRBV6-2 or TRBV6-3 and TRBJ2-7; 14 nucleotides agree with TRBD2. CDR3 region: CASSLGLAGAHSYEQYF. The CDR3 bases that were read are TGTGCCAGCAGCCTGGGACTAGCGGGGGCGCATTCCTACGAG.